This T cell receptor (beta chain) was obtained from a study of T cell responses to AZD1222 COVID-19 vaccine. The analysis combined second doses at about 4 or about 12 weeks. General observations from the study: Reports indicate that nearly half of spike-specific TCRs are directed at unmutated variant regions. Regions 160-218 and 743-854 dominated among vaccine-associated CD4 TCRs spanning spike. Repertoires were sampled only after the peak T cell response.

Repertoires were generated with immunoSEQ multiplex PCR, while TCRdb's copy carries only in-frame clones and drops some. The sample lists about 60,000 clones, over 60% occurring once. CDR1 and CDR2 from the germline V gene are SGHDT and YYEEEE. V dropped 1 base and J dropped 5 bases, with 5 bases sitting between them. The CDR3 is 12 amino acids. Comment on this clone: The antigen is not known.

This chain joins TRBV5-6 and TRBJ2-3; no definite D call. The source was peripheral blood, collected 28 days after the second AZD1222 dose. The source of this sequence is an adult who received the AZD1222 COVID-19 vaccine. CDR3 sequence: CASSLWGDTQYF. As DNA, the CDR3 is TGTGCCAGCAGCTTGTGGGGAGATACGCAGTATTTT. Together with reference TRBV5-6 and TRBJ2-3, the CDR3 gives the full variable domain: DAGVTQSPTHLIKTRGQQVTLRCSPKSGHDTVSWYQQALGQGPQFIFQYYEEEERQRGNFPDRFSGHQFPNYSSELNVNALLLGDSALYLCASSLWGDTQYFGPGTRLTVL.